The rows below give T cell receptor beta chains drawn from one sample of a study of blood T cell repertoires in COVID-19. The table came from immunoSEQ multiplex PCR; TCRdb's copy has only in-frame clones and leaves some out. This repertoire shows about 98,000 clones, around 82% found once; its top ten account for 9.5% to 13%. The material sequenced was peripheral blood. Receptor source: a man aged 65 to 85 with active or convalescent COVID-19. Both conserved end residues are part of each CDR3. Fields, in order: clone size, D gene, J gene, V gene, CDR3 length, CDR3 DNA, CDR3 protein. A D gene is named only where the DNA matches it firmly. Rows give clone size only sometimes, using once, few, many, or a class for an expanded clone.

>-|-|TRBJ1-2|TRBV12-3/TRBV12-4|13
TGTGCCAGCAGTCCTCTTCAGGGGACTGGCTACACCTTC
CASSPLQGTGYTF
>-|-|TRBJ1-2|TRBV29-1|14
TGCAGCGTTGAGCGAGTGGGGGGTGCCTATGGCTACACCTTC
CSVERVGGAYGYTF
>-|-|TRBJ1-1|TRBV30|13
TGTGCCTGGAGTTGGCCAGGGAACACTGAAGCTTTCTTT
CAWSWPGNTEAFF
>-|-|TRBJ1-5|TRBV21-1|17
TGTGCCAGCAGCAACCAGGACAGGGTTTGTTCAAGTCAGCCCCAGCATTTT
CASSNQDRVCSSQPQHF
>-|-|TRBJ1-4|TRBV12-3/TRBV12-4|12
TGTGCCAGCAGTTTATCGGTAGAAAAACTGTTTTTT
CASSLSVEKLFF
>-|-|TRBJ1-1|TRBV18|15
TGTGCCAGCTCACGGCAACAGGGTACGGACACTGAAGCTTTCTTT
CASSRQQGTDTEAFF
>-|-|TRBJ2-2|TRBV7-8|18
TGTGCCAGCAGCTCCCGGTTGGGCCGTTTATCCAACACCGGGGAGCTGTTTTTT
CASSSRLGRLSNTGELFF
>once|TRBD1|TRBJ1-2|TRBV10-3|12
TGTGCCGCGACAGGGAAAGACTATGGCTACACCTTC
CAATGKDYGYTF
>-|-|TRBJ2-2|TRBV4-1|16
TGCGCCAGCAGCCAAGAAGGTACAGGGATCACCGGGGAGCTGTTTTTT
CASSQEGTGITGELFF
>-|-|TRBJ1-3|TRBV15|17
TGTGCCACCAGCAGAGGACAACAGAGAAGCTCTGGAAACACCATATATTTT
CATSRGQQRSSGNTIYF
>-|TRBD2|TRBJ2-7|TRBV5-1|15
TGCGCCAGCAGCTTAGCGGGGGTTTCATTATACGAGCAGTACTTC
CASSLAGVSLYEQYF
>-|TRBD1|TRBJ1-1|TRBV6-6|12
TGTGCCAGCAAAACAGGGGGCACTGAAGCTTTCTTT
CASKTGGTEAFF
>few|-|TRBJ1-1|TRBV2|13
TGTGCCAGCGAAGAGGGGGTGGGGACTGAAGCTTTCTTT
CASEEGVGTEAFF
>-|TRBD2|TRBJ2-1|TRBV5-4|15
TGTGCCAGCAGCTTGGAGCTAGCGGGGGGCAATGAGCAGTTCTTC
CASSLELAGGNEQFF
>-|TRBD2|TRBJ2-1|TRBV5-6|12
TGTGCCAGCAGCTTGGTTAGCGGGGAAGAGTTCTTC
CASSLVSGEEFF
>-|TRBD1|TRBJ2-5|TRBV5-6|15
TGTGCCAGCAGCACCCGACAGGGGGCCAAGGAGACCCAGTACTTC
CASSTRQGAKETQYF
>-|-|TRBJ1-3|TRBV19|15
TGTGCCAGTAGTATGGGAGGGATCTCTGGAAACACCATATATTTT
CASSMGGISGNTIYF
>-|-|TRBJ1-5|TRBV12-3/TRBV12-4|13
TGTGCCAGCAGTTTGGGGGGGCTTCAGCCCCAGCATTTT
CASSLGGLQPQHF
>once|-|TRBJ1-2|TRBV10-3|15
TGTGCCATCAGTGATGGTTTAACAGGGCCTGGGGGCTACACCTTC
CAISDGLTGPGGYTF
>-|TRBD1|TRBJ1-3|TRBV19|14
TGTGCCAGCGGGACAGGGGGAAGAGGAAACACCATATATTTT
CASGTGGRGNTIYF
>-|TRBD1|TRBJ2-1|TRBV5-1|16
TGCGCCAGCAGCTTGGAGGCCGGGGACAGGAACAATGAGCAGTTCTTC
CASSLEAGDRNNEQFF
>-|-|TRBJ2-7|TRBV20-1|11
TGCAGTGTCAGCTCAGGCCACGAGCAGTACTTC
CSVSSGHEQYF
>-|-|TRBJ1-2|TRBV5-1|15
TGCGCCAGCAGCTTTTCAGGCGAACCTAACTATGGCTACACCTTC
CASSFSGEPNYGYTF
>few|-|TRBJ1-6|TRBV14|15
TGTGCCAGCAGCCCCAGGGCAGGGGAGGGATCACCCCTCCACTTT
CASSPRAGEGSPLHF
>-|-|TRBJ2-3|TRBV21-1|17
TGTGCCAGCAGCAAAGTTACTACAGGGGGAGAAACAGATACGCAGTATTTT
CASSKVTTGGETDTQYF
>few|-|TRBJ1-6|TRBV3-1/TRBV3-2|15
TGTGCCAGCAGCCAAGGGCTTCTAAAGGGGTCACCCCTCCACTTT
CASSQGLLKGSPLHF
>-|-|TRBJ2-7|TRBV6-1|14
TGTGCCAGCAGTGACGGTAGACTAGGTCGCGAGCAGTACTTC
CASSDGRLGREQYF
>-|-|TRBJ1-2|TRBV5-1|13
TGCGCCAGCAGCTCGACAGACGGCTATGGCTACACCTTC
CASSSTDGYGYTF
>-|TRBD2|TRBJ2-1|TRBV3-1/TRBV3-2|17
TGTGCCAGCAGCTTATGGGGACTAGCGGGGGGGCATGATGAGCAGTTCTTC
CASSLWGLAGGHDEQFF
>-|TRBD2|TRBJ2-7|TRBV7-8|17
TGTGCCAGCAGCTTCGTAAGCGGGGGGCAGAGAGGCTACGAGCAGTACTTC
CASSFVSGGQRGYEQYF
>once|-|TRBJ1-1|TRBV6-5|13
TGTGCCAGCAGAGCTACAGGGAGCACTGAAGCTTTCTTT
CASRATGSTEAFF
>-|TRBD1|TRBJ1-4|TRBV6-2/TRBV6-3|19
TGTGCCAGCAGTTACTCCTCGGACAGGAGCACCCTTATTAATGAAAAACTGTTTTTT
CASSYSSDRSTLINEKLFF
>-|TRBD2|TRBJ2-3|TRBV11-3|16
TGTGCCAGCAGCAAGCGACTAGCGGGGCACACAGATACGCAGTATTTT
CASSKRLAGHTDTQYF
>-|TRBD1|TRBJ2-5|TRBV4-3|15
TGCGCCAGCAGCCAAGGGGACAGGGGCCGGGAGACCCAGTACTTC
CASSQGDRGRETQYF
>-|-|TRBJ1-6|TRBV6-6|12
TGTGCCAGCAGCCCTCCAGGTTCACCCCTCCACTTT
CASSPPGSPLHF
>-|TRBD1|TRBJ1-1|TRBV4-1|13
TGCGCCAGCAGCCGGGGACAGGGGGCGGGGGCTTTCTTT
CASSRGQGAGAFF
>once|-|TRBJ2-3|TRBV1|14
TGCACCCGCTTGGGGAGGGGGGGCCTATATACGCAGTATTTT
CTRLGRGGLYTQYF
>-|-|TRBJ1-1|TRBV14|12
TGTGCCAGCAGCCAAGTGCCAGTAGAAGCTTTCTTT
CASSQVPVEAFF
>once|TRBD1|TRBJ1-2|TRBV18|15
TGTGCCAGCTCACCATACAGGGGGCGCTTTGGTGGCTACACCTTC
CASSPYRGRFGGYTF
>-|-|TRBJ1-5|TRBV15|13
TGTGCCACCAGCAGAGATAGGGGTCAGCCCCAGCATTTT
CATSRDRGQPQHF
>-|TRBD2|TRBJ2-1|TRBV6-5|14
TGTGCCAGCAGCCTGGGGAGGGCCTACAATGAGCAGTTCTTC
CASSLGRAYNEQFF
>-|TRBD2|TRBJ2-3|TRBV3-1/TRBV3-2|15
TGTGCCAGCAGCGGAAGCGGGGGGTTGACAGATACGCAGTATTTT
CASSGSGGLTDTQYF
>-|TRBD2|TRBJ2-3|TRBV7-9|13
TGTGCCAGCAGATGGGAGGGGACAGATACGCAGTATTTT
CASRWEGTDTQYF
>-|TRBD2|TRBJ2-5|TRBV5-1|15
TGCGCCAGCAGCTTGTTAGCGGGGGAAGAAAAGACCCAGTACTTC
CASSLLAGEEKTQYF
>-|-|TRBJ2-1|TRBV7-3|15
TGTGCCAGCAGCTTAAACGCAGGGGAAGTCAATGAGCAGTTCTTC
CASSLNAGEVNEQFF
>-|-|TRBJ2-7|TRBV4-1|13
TGCGCCAGCAGCTCGGACAACTCCTACGAGCAGTACTTC
CASSSDNSYEQYF
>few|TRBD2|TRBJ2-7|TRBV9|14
TGTGCCAGCAGCGTTGGCGGGGGGGACTACGAGCAGTACTTC
CASSVGGGDYEQYF
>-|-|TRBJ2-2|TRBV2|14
TGTGCCAGCAGTTTTACAGGGTTGGCCGGGGAGCTGTTTTTT
CASSFTGLAGELFF
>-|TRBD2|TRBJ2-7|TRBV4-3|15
TGCGCCAGCAGCCAAGATTGGGGGGAGGGCTACGAGCAGTACTTC
CASSQDWGEGYEQYF
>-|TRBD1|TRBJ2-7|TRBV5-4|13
TGTGCCAGCAGCTCGACAGGGGTCTACGAGCAGTACTTC
CASSSTGVYEQYF
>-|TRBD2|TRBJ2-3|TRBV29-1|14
TGCAGCACCACTGGACTAGAAGCAACAGATACGCAGTATTTT
CSTTGLEATDTQYF
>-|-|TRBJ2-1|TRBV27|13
TGTGCCAGCAGTTTATTCCACAACAATGAGCAGTTCTTC
CASSLFHNNEQFF
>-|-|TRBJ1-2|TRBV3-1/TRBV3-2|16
TGTGCCAGCAGCCAAAACACGAGGAGCCCAAACTATGGCTACACCTTC
CASSQNTRSPNYGYTF
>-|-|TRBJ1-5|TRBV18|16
TGTGCCAGCTCTCCCAACCACGTCACGGTCAATCAGCCCCAGCATTTT
CASSPNHVTVNQPQHF
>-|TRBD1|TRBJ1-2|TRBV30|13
TGTGCCTGGAGTGTAGGGACAGGGAATGGCTACACCTTC
CAWSVGTGNGYTF